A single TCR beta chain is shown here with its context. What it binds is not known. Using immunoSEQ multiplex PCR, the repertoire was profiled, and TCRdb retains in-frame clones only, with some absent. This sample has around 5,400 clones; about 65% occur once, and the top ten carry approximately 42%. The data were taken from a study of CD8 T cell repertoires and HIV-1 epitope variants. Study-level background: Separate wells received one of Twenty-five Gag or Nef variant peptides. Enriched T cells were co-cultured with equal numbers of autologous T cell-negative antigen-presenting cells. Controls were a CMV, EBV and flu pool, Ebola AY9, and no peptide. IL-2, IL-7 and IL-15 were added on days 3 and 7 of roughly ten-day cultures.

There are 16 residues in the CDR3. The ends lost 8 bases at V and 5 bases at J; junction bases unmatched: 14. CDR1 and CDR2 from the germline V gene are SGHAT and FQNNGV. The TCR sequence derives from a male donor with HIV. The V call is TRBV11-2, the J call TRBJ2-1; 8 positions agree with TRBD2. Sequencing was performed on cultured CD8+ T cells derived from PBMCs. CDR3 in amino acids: CASSPGRGDLDNEQFF. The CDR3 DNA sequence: TGTGCCAGCTCACCCGGGAGGGGAGATTTGGACAATGAGCAGTTCTTC.